A selection of T cell receptor beta chains follows, all from one sample in a study of control samples from healthy donors and cancer patients. Using immunoSEQ multiplex PCR, the repertoire was profiled, and TCRdb retains in-frame clones only, with some absent. Of approximately 170,000 clones detected, around 89% appear once; the ten largest clones hold 1.1% to 1.5%. Sequenced input: blood. These receptors all come from a woman in her 50s in good health. Each CDR3 is given with its conserved first and last residue. The order of the fields is J gene, CDR3 length, D gene, clone size, V gene, CDR3 protein, CDR3 DNA. A D gene is named only where the DNA matches it firmly. For some rows the clone size is stated as once, few or many, or as a class when expanded; others skip it.

j_gene: TRBJ2-7
len: 15
d_gene: TRBD2
abundance: .
v_gene: TRBV7-6
CDR3aa: CASSGLAGGDYEQYF
CDR3nt: TGTGCCAGCAGCGGACTAGCGGGGGGCGACTACGAGCAGTACTTC

j_gene: TRBJ2-3
len: 12
d_gene: .
abundance: .
v_gene: TRBV28
CDR3aa: CASTAVTDTQYF
CDR3nt: TGTGCCAGCACGGCAGTCACAGATACGCAGTATTTT

j_gene: TRBJ2-7
len: 13
d_gene: .
abundance: .
v_gene: TRBV7-2
CDR3aa: CASSPQDSGEQYF
CDR3nt: TGTGCCAGCAGCCCACAGGACTCGGGCGAGCAGTACTTC

j_gene: TRBJ1-5
len: 14
d_gene: .
abundance: few
v_gene: TRBV27
CDR3aa: CASKTAGARVAQHF
CDR3nt: TGTGCCAGCAAGACGGCGGGAGCCAGAGTAGCCCAGCATTTT

j_gene: TRBJ2-5
len: 17
d_gene: .
abundance: .
v_gene: TRBV5-1
CDR3aa: CASSLSQGGSVQETQYF
CDR3nt: TGCGCCAGCAGCTTGTCCCAGGGTGGATCTGTCCAAGAGACCCAGTACTTC

j_gene: TRBJ1-3
len: 16
d_gene: TRBD1
abundance: .
v_gene: TRBV6-1
CDR3aa: CASSEVQGAVGNTIYF
CDR3nt: TGTGCCAGCAGTGAAGTACAGGGGGCGGTCGGAAACACCATATATTTT

j_gene: TRBJ1-6
len: 15
d_gene: .
abundance: .
v_gene: TRBV30
CDR3aa: CAWSADWGRESPLHF
CDR3nt: TGTGCCTGGAGTGCTGACTGGGGAAGAGAGTCACCCCTCCACTTT

j_gene: TRBJ1-2
len: 13
d_gene: .
abundance: .
v_gene: TRBV27
CDR3aa: CASSFAQAGGYTF
CDR3nt: TGTGCCAGCAGTTTTGCCCAGGCGGGGGGCTACACCTTC

j_gene: TRBJ2-7
len: 15
d_gene: TRBD2
abundance: .
v_gene: TRBV5-1
CDR3aa: CASSLGLAGLYEQYF
CDR3nt: TGCGCCAGCAGCTTGGGACTAGCGGGGCTCTACGAGCAGTACTTC

j_gene: TRBJ1-1
len: 12
d_gene: TRBD1
abundance: .
v_gene: TRBV29-1
CDR3aa: CSVGQLNTEAFF
CDR3nt: TGCAGCGTGGGACAGCTAAACACTGAAGCTTTCTTT

j_gene: TRBJ2-1
len: 14
d_gene: TRBD2
abundance: .
v_gene: TRBV7-3
CDR3aa: CASSPRGVGNEQFF
CDR3nt: TGTGCCAGCAGCCCACGGGGGGTCGGGAATGAGCAGTTCTTC

j_gene: TRBJ1-4
len: 15
d_gene: .
abundance: .
v_gene: TRBV19
CDR3aa: CASRKFVATNEKLFF
CDR3nt: TGTGCCAGTAGAAAGTTTGTTGCAACTAATGAAAAACTGTTTTTT

j_gene: TRBJ2-3
len: 13
d_gene: .
abundance: .
v_gene: TRBV7-3
CDR3aa: CASSSASSDTQYF
CDR3nt: TGTGCCAGCAGTTCAGCCTCATCAGATACGCAGTATTTT

j_gene: TRBJ2-7
len: 13
d_gene: .
abundance: few
v_gene: TRBV18
CDR3aa: CASSQKQGYEQYF
CDR3nt: TGTGCCAGCTCACAGAAACAGGGCTACGAGCAGTACTTC